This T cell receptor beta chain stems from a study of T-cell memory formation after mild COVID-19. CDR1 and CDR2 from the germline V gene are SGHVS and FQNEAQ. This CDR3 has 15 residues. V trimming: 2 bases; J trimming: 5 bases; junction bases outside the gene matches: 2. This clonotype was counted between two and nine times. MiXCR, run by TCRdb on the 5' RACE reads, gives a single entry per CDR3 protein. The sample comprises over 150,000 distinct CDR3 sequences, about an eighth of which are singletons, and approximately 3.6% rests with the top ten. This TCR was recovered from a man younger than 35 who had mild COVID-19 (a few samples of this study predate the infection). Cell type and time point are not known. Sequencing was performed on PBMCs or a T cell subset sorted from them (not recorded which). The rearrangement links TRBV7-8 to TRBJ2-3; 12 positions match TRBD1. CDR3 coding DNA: TGTGCCAGCAGCTTACGGGACAGGGGGCTAGATACGCAGTATTTT. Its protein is CASSLRDRGLDTQYF.